The text below deals with one TCR beta chain. Its antigen is currently unknown. Primers included in the PCR were 60 Vbeta and 13 Jbeta primers. Only in-frame clones appear in the TCRdb table, and some are missing; sequencing was by immunoSEQ multiplex PCR. There are roughly 140,000 clones in the sample; less than 85% occur only once, and about 6.7% lies in the top ten. This entry belongs to a study of cytomegalovirus exposure and HLA in healthy donors. The CDR3 has 14 amino acids. Per the germline V gene, CDR1 is SGHKS and CDR2 is YYEKEE (reference sequence). V lost 3 bases and J lost 4, with 13 bases in between. Regarding the study as a whole: Roughly even sequencing depth across donors was the assumption behind the presence/absence analyses.

The sequence derives from a man aged 50-60 years in good health and CMV-seropositive. The sample comprised PBMCs. The chain carries TRBV5-5 and TRBJ2-5; TRBD1 is a possible D gene (5 bases). The CDR3 region is CASSSFRDGETQYF. DNA for the CDR3: TGTGCCAGCAGCTCGTTCAGGGATGGAGAGACCCAGTACTTC.